The 17 T cell receptor beta chains given below trace back to one sample, sequenced in a study of shared clonotypes between healthy human individuals. The table came from immunoSEQ multiplex PCR; TCRdb's copy has only in-frame clones and leaves some out. The table has over 2 million clones, about 95% seen once. CD45RO negativity and positive selection for CCR7 defined naive CD8 cells, a population that excluded terminally differentiated effector memory CD45RA+ cells. The sample was naive CD8+ T cells sorted from blood. The receptor set was obtained from a young man in good health.

Note on this clone: Other DNA sequences of this sample code for an identical CDR3. The rearrangement uses TRBV7-9 and TRBJ2-7; D unresolved. Between the trimmed V and J ends, which lost 1 base and 6 bases, there was a span of 4 bases. Per germline, CDR1 SEHNR and CDR2 FQNEAQ (reference sequence). The CDR3 covers 11 residues. Here the CDR3 reads CASSLGPEQYF. In DNA, the CDR3 is TGTGCCAGCAGCTTAGGGCCCGAGCAGTACTTC.

The count of this clone is one. The genes are TRBV27 and TRBJ1-1, with 9 bases matching TRBD1. The germline gives CDR1 MNHEY, CDR2 SMNVEV (reference sequence). Germline trimming cut 2 bases from V and 1 base from J; bases unmatched to any gene: 5. CDR3 size: 16 residues. The CDR3, as DNA: TGTGCCAGCAGTTTAACAGGGGGCTCGTGGAACACTGAAGCTTTCTTT. Translated, it gives CASSLTGGSWNTEAFF.

The rearrangement joins TRBV27 to TRBJ2-1; 9 bases fit TRBD1. Germline trimming cut 5 bases from V and 2 bases from J; bases unmatched to any gene: 10. Looked up from germline, CDR1 is MNHEY and CDR2 is SMNVEV (reference sequence). This CDR3 has 17 residues. CDR3 in amino acids: CASSAPGQGGTYNEQFF. For the CDR3, the DNA is TGTGCCAGCAGTGCACCGGGACAGGGAGGCACCTACAATGAGCAGTTCTTC.

The count of this clone is one. J is TRBJ2-3 and V is TRBV11-2; D not certain. Germline V gene sequence: CDR1 SGHAT, CDR2 FQNNGV. V lost 3 bases and J 0 bases, leaving 10 bases between the germline ends. The CDR3 contains 15 residues. The CDR3 sequence: CASSLVDGSTDTQYF. The DNA for the CDR3 is TGTGCCAGCAGCTTGGTTGACGGTAGCACAGATACGCAGTATTTT.

This chain links TRBV2 with TRBJ1-2, with TRBD1 matching 8 bases. J was trimmed by 4 bases and V by 6 bases; bases with no gene match: 7. This CDR3 is 14 amino acids long. Germline V gene sequence: CDR1 SNHLY, CDR2 FYNNEI. Here the CDR3 reads CASRDEDRAYGYTF. The CDR3 coding sequence is TGTGCCAGCAGAGATGAGGACAGGGCCTATGGCTACACCTTC.

The V gene is TRBV27, the J gene TRBJ1-1; possible D gene TRBD1, 5 bases. The V end lost 8 bases, the J end lost 0 bases, and 10 bases lay between the germline ends. CDR1 and CDR2 from the germline V gene are MNHEY and SMNVEV (reference sequence). This CDR3 is 13 amino acids long. CDR3 nucleotide sequence: TGTGCCAGCGGGACGGTAATGAACACTGAAGCTTTCTTT. Translation: CASGTVMNTEAFF.

This chain connects TRBV7-8 to TRBJ2-5, with TRBD2 as a possible D gene (5 bases). Germline assignment: CDR1 SGHVS and CDR2 FQNEAQ. Between the trimmed V and J ends, which lost 3 bases and 5 bases, there was a span of 13 bases. There are 14 residues in the CDR3. The CDR3 nucleotides read TGTGCCAGCAGCTTTACGGAATGGAGGGAGACCCAGTACTTC. Translation: CASSFTEWRETQYF.

J is TRBJ1-2 and V is TRBV28, with D hard to call. CDR1 is MDHEN and CDR2 is SYDVKM in the germline V gene. The CDR3 loop spans 15 amino acids. Trimming cost V 1 base and J 4 bases, with 13 bases left between them. The CDR3 DNA reads as TGTGCCAGCAGTTTATTGGGATCTCTAGGCTATGGCTACACCTTC. It encodes CASSLLGSLGYGYTF.

J is TRBJ2-5 and V is TRBV6-4; 8 bases align to TRBD2. Germline-derived CDR1 and CDR2 are MRHNA and SNTAGT. With 6 bases clipped from V and 4 bases from J, the junction kept 10 bases outside the gene matches. The CDR3 spans 15 residues. The CDR3 loop is CASSPGGLTGETQYF. In DNA form, the CDR3 reads TGTGCCAGCAGCCCGGGGGGGCTTACGGGAGAGACCCAGTACTTC.

The chain is built from TRBV9 and TRBJ2-2; TRBD1 or TRBD2 may be the D gene (5 bases each). With 2 bases removed from V and 3 bases from J, the gap between germline ends came to 14 bases. Looked up from germline, CDR1 is SGDLS and CDR2 is YYNGEE. The CDR3 is 16 residues long. CDR3 nucleotides: TGTGCCAGCAGCGTTGACTTGGGACCCTACACCGGGGAGCTGTTTTTT. As protein: CASSVDLGPYTGELFF.

This clone was recorded once. J is TRBJ2-7 and V is TRBV7-2; the match to TRBD2 covers 9 bases. J was trimmed by 3 bases and V by 5 bases; bases with no gene match: 14. This CDR3 is built from 17 residues. Germline assignment: CDR1 SGHTA and CDR2 FQGNSA. The chain's CDR3 is CASSQARTSAENYEQYF. The CDR3 region has the DNA TGTGCCAGCAGCCAAGCTCGGACTAGCGCGGAAAACTACGAGCAGTACTTC.

V is TRBV6-5 and J is TRBJ1-4, with D tentatively TRBD1 (5 bases). Germline values: CDR1 MNHEY, CDR2 SVGAGI. CDR3 size: 14 residues. V shed 2 bases and J shed 7 bases, with 11 bases lying between them. The CDR3 reads CASSYRLQGEKLFF. CDR3 nucleotide sequence: TGTGCCAGCAGTTACAGGTTGCAGGGTGAAAAACTGTTTTTT.

The chain links TRBV19 to TRBJ1-1, with D perhaps matching TRBD1 (6 bases). V lost 6 bases and J lost 3, with 11 bases in between. This CDR3 comprises 13 residues. Germline lookup yields CDR1 LNHDA and CDR2 SQIVND (reference sequence). In DNA, the CDR3 is TGTGCCAGTAGGGACAGCCGCTACACTGAAGCTTTCTTT. It codes for CASRDSRYTEAFF.

This rearrangement joins TRBV5-4 to TRBJ2-7; TRBD1 matches at 8 bases. CDR3 length: 16 amino acids. Germline CDR1 is SGHNT and CDR2 is YYREEE (reference sequence). J was trimmed by 0 bases and V by 4 bases; bases with no gene match: 9. The DNA for the CDR3 is TGTGCCAGCAGCCTTTACCGGGACAGGTACTCCTACGAGCAGTACTTC. Amino acids: CASSLYRDRYSYEQYF.

The J gene is TRBJ2-3, the V gene TRBV7-3; unclear D gene. With 4 bases removed from V and 2 bases from J, the gap between germline ends came to 7 bases. The CDR3 is 13 amino acids. Germline V lookup: CDR1 SGHTA, CDR2 FQGTGA. DNA of the CDR3: TGTGCCAGCAGCTCAGAAGACACAGATACGCAGTATTTT. Its translation: CASSSEDTDTQYF. Based on the CDR3 plus reference TRBV7-3 and TRBJ2-3, the full variable domain is GAGVSQTPSNKVTEKGKYVELRCDPISGHTALYWYRQSLGQGPEFLIYFQGTGAADDSGLPNDRFFAVRPEGSVSTLKIQRTERGDSAVYLCASSSEDTDTQYFGPGTRLTVL.

Comments on this clone: This specimen includes other DNA sequences encoding the same CDR3. This chain joins TRBV7-9 and TRBJ2-1; TRBD2 might be the D (6 bases). V was shortened by 1 base and J by 1 base, with 8 bases between the two germline ends. This CDR3 is 15 amino acids long. Looked up from germline, CDR1 is SEHNR and CDR2 is FQNEAQ (reference sequence). The CDR3 loop is CASSLVLASYNEQFF. The CDR3 nucleotides are TGTGCCAGCAGCTTAGTTCTAGCGTCCTACAATGAGCAGTTCTTC.

The chain has TRBV9 and TRBJ1-1; D is unresolved. CDR3 length: 14 residues. Germline CDR1 SGDLS, CDR2 YYNGEE. V shed 0 bases and J shed 2 bases, with 8 bases lying between them. The CDR3 protein is CASSVAWGNTEAFF. CDR3 in DNA: TGTGCCAGCAGCGTAGCATGGGGAAACACTGAAGCTTTCTTT. Combining the CDR3 with reference TRBV9 and TRBJ1-1 gives the whole variable domain DSGVTQTPKHLITATGQRVTLRCSPRSGDLSVYWYQQSLDQGLQFLIQYYNGEERAKGNILERFSAQQFPDLHSELNLSSLELGDSALYFCASSVAWGNTEAFFGQGTRLTVV.